The 9 T cell receptor beta chains in this list originate from one sample, sequenced in a study of blood T cell repertoires in COVID-19. Produced via immunoSEQ multiplex PCR; TCRdb's table is partial and in-frame only. The sample consists of more than 150,000 clones, 65% to 85% of them appearing once. The specimen was PBMCs or T cells enriched from blood (not recorded which). These receptors all come from a woman in her sixties or seventies who had recovered from COVID-19.

The rearrangement joins TRBV3-1 (or the pseudogene TRBV3-2) to TRBJ1-1, with 7 bases lining up with TRBD1. There are 15 residues in the CDR3. Germline V CDR1 and CDR2: LGHDT, YNNKEL (reference sequence). With 4 bases clipped from V and 11 bases from J, the junction kept 16 bases outside the gene matches. This CDR3 reads CASSLRQGSILGAFF. The DNA of the CDR3 is TGTGCCAGCAGCCTACGACAGGGTTCGATCCTGGGGGCTTTCTTT.

The chain employs TRBV2 and TRBJ1-5; D is ambiguous. V lost 4 bases to trimming and J lost 3 bases, with 10 bases between them. CDR3 length: 14 amino acids. Per the germline V gene, CDR1 is SNHLY and CDR2 is FYNNEI. The CDR3 nucleotides are TGTGCCAGCAGTGTAGAAAGTTCCAATCAGCCCCAGCATTTT. Protein product: CASSVESSNQPQHF. Looking up the rest from reference TRBV2 and TRBJ1-5 gives the full variable domain: EPEVTQTPSHQVTQMGQEVILRCVPISNHLYFYWYRQILGQKVEFLVSFYNNEISEKSEIFDDQFSVERPDGSNFTLKIRSTKLEDSAMYFCASSVESSNQPQHFGDGTRLSIL.

The V call is TRBV10-1, the J call TRBJ1-2, with 7 bases aligning to TRBD1. The CDR3 sequence is 12 residues long. V lost 4 bases, J lost 4 bases, and 0 bases stayed unmatched. Germline CDR1 and CDR2: WNHNN and SYGVQD (reference sequence). This CDR3 is CASSGDSYGYTF. As DNA, the CDR3 is TGCGCCAGCAGTGGGGACAGCTATGGCTACACCTTC.

The V gene is TRBV7-9, the J gene TRBJ2-3, with 9 positions matching TRBD2. Germline trimming cut 4 bases from V and 1 base from J; bases unmatched to any gene: 6. CDR1 is SEHNR and CDR2 is FQNEAQ in the germline V gene (reference sequence). The CDR3 spans 16 residues. The CDR3 sequence: CASSSNRLAGTDTQYF. CDR3 coding DNA: TGTGCCAGCAGCTCAAATCGACTAGCGGGCACAGATACGCAGTATTTT.

The chain couples TRBV27 to TRBJ2-2; 12 bases line up with TRBD2. CDR1 is MNHEY, CDR2 SMNVEV, per germline (reference sequence). There are 19 residues in the CDR3. With V trimmed by 4 bases and J by 7 bases, 16 bases remained unmatched. The CDR3 is CASSSQILAGGGLGGELFF. CDR3 in DNA: TGTGCCAGCAGTTCGCAAATACTAGCGGGAGGAGGGTTAGGCGGGGAGCTGTTTTTT.

J is TRBJ1-1 and V is TRBV30; TRBD1 might be the D (6 bases). CDR3 length: 14 residues. Germline V CDR1 and CDR2: GTSNPN, SVGIG (reference sequence). The V end lost 5 bases, the J end lost 0 bases, and 13 bases lay between the germline ends. The CDR3 loop is CAWATGYMNTEAFF. The DNA of the CDR3 is TGTGCCTGGGCTACAGGGTACATGAACACTGAAGCTTTCTTT.

This clone has a single count. The CDR3 is CASSPQGQGAGVKQYF. The CDR3 DNA reads TGTGCCAGCAGCCCACAGGGACAGGGGGCGGGAGTCAAGCAGTATTTT. The V call is TRBV7-9, the J call TRBJ2-3; 12 bases are shared with TRBD1. V gave up 5 bases and J gave up 11 bases; unmatched junction bases: 14. This CDR3 is built from 16 residues. The germline gives CDR1 SEHNR, CDR2 FQNEAQ (reference sequence).

The chain employs TRBV6-5 and TRBJ1-1; D possibly corresponds to TRBD1 (5 bases). The CDR3 length is 13 residues. Trimming removed 2 bases from V and 1 base from J, with 5 bases in between. The germline V gene encodes CDR1 MNHEY and CDR2 SVGAGI. The CDR3 DNA follows: TGTGCCAGCAGTTACGACAGGAACACTGAAGCTTTCTTT. Encoded protein: CASSYDRNTEAFF.

The rearrangement uses TRBV19 and TRBJ1-5; TRBD1 is a possible D gene (5 bases). Germline assignment: CDR1 LNHDA and CDR2 SQIVND (reference sequence). V lost 7 bases and J lost 6, with 22 bases in between. The CDR3 contains 16 residues. CDR3 protein: CASTRNPAGVGQPQHF. In nucleotides, the CDR3 is TGTGCCAGTACCCGTAATCCTGCGGGGGTTGGTCAGCCCCAGCATTTT.